This T cell receptor (beta chain) was profiled in a study of cytomegalovirus exposure and HLA in healthy donors. General study results and limits: Later analysis identified a missense DCLRE1C variant that was linked to TCR beta V- and J-gene trimming. In a later analysis, parvovirus B19, influenza, CMV and Epstein-Barr virus appeared linked to several top co-occurrence clusters. Compared with the approximately 680-donor mean, an Asian-associated ancestry cluster reportedly had fewer N-insertions, according to a later analysis.

In the PCR, 60 Vbeta and 13 Jbeta primers were used. The repertoire was sequenced with immunoSEQ multiplex PCR; TCRdb's copy has only in-frame clones and lacks some. The profile shows some 170,000 clones, about three quarters of them singletons. The CDR3 spans 14 residues. From germline, CDR1 is SGDLS and CDR2 YYNGEE. The J segment lost 6 bases and the V segment lost 7 bases, leaving 8 bases of the junction unmatched. This clone was seen a few times. Its antigen is still unknown. The sequenced sample consisted of PBMCs. The chain couples TRBV9 to TRBJ2-1, with 9 bases that match TRBD1. The source is a man between 18 and 29 years old in good health and CMV-seropositive. This CDR3 reads CASSGTGRTNEQFF. CDR3 sequence (DNA): TGTGCCAGCTCCGGGACAGGGAGGACCAATGAGCAGTTCTTC.